The sample holds many counts of the clone carrying this T cell receptor (beta chain). Each CDR3 protein gets one entry after TCRdb re-called the RACE reads with MiXCR. The sample holds about 40,000 distinct CDR3 sequences, 8% to 11% seen once. This CDR3 contains 13 residues. Trimming took 4 bases from V and 1 from J, leaving 7 bases between them. The germline CDR1 and CDR2 sequences are SGHDT and YYEEEE. This entry belongs to a study of human T cells and chemical hapten exposure. The time point is: pre-sensitization, week 0. As for treatment: therapeutic diphenylcyclopropenone sensitization with weekly scalp DPC.

This sample comprised whole blood, obtained in connection with sensitization to the hapten diphenylcyclopropenone (DPC). The chain employs TRBV5-6 and TRBJ2-3; a possible D gene is TRBD1 (5 bases). This clonotype was sampled from a young man with alopecia areata. Some clones in this sample may be carry-over from other donors' samples. CDR3 sequence (DNA): TGTGCCAGCAGCCAACAGGGCACAGATACGCAGTATTTT. The encoded protein is CASSQQGTDTQYF.